The rows below give T cell receptor beta chains drawn from one sample of a study of cytomegalovirus exposure and HLA in healthy donors. Sequencing was performed with immunoSEQ multiplex PCR; in TCRdb, only in-frame clones are kept and a portion is missing. Seen here are 110,000 to 150,000 clones, 73% observed once, and the top ten hold about 1.2%. The specimen sequenced was PBMCs. Source of these receptors: a woman aged 35 to 49 in good health and CMV-seronegative. Both conserved end residues are trimmed from each CDR3. Fields, in order: D gene, J gene, V gene, clone size, CDR3 protein. D genes are given only for firm matches. Clone size, where shown, is once, few, many, or a class for clones that have expanded.

D: TRBD2
J: TRBJ2-1
V: TRBV5-1
size: .
CDR3: ASSPRTRTYNEQF

D: TRBD2
J: TRBJ2-3
V: TRBV4-2
size: .
CDR3: ASSRGLAGTDTQY

D: .
J: TRBJ1-1
V: TRBV7-9
size: .
CDR3: ASTFGEGMNTEAF

D: .
J: TRBJ1-1
V: TRBV7-3
size: few
CDR3: ASSLNPGLSEAF

D: TRBD1
J: TRBJ1-2
V: TRBV5-4
size: .
CDR3: ASSLRDRGPHGYT

D: .
J: TRBJ1-1
V: TRBV7-6
size: .
CDR3: ASSLNRNKAF

D: .
J: TRBJ2-4
V: TRBV9
size: .
CDR3: ASSVVGDRLAKNIQY

D: .
J: TRBJ1-1
V: TRBV2
size: few
CDR3: ASRRGGGNTEAF

D: .
J: TRBJ1-4
V: TRBV2
size: .
CDR3: ASSSGPGIFGEKLF

D: TRBD1
J: TRBJ1-5
V: TRBV6-1
size: .
CDR3: ASSDLWQGVSSKPQH

D: TRBD1
J: TRBJ1-2
V: TRBV6-5
size: .
CDR3: ASRQGAYGYT

D: .
J: TRBJ1-6
V: TRBV9
size: .
CDR3: ASSAGGLGANSPLH

D: TRBD1
J: TRBJ1-5
V: TRBV10-3
size: .
CDR3: ATREAGGSNQPQH

D: .
J: TRBJ2-5
V: TRBV7-9
size: .
CDR3: ASSLLRNTQETQY

D: .
J: TRBJ1-5
V: TRBV5-5
size: few
CDR3: ASSWTENQPQH